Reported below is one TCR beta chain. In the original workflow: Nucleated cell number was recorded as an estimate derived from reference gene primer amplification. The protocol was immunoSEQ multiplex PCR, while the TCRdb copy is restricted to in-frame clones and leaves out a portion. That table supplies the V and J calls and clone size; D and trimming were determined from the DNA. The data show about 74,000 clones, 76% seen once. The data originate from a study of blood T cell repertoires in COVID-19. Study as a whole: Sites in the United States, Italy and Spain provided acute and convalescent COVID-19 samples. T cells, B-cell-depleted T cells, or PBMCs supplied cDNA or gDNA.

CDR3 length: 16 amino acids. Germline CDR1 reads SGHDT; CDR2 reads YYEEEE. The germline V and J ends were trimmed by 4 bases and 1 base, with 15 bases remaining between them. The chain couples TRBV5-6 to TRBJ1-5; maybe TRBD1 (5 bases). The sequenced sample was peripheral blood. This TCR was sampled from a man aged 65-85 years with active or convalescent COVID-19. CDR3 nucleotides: TGTGCCAGCAGCCGAACCGGGGGGTTGAGCAATCAGCCCCAGCATTTT. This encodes CASSRTGGLSNQPQHF.